The T cell receptor beta chain under discussion was sequenced for a study of human T cells and chemical hapten exposure. The study's findings and limits: Alopecia in all donors means immunity may differ from healthy individuals. The number of TCRs above 1 in 1000 frequency did not change after DPC sensitization.

The CDR3 has 14 amino acids. V dropped 7 bases and J dropped 0 bases, with 15 bases sitting between them. CDR1 is GTSNPN, CDR2 SVGIG, per germline (reference sequence). TCRdb processed the RACE reads anew with MiXCR; each CDR3 protein has one entry. Of 60,000 to 70,000 distinct CDR3 sequences in the sample, approximately 11% were seen once. Note on this clonotype: What it recognizes is unknown.

The time point was: pre-sensitization, week 0. Treatment indicated: therapeutic diphenylcyclopropenone sensitization with weekly scalp DPC. Ahead of each patch test application, blood was drawn. This receptor was identified in a woman in her fifties or sixties with alopecia areata. Some clones in this sample may be carry-over from other donors' samples. The chain recombines TRBV30 with TRBJ1-1; D may be TRBD1 (6 bases). The source material was whole blood, sampled in connection with sensitization to the hapten diphenylcyclopropenone (DPC). The CDR3 DNA is TGTGCCTCCCACAGGGATCTGATGAACACTGAAGCTTTCTTT. Its translation: CASHRDLMNTEAFF.